A single sample is the source of the 24 T cell receptor beta chains below, sequenced in a study of control samples from healthy donors and cancer patients (dated by TCRdb to the early 2020s). Libraries were made using the immunoSEQ multiplex PCR assay. As stored in TCRdb, this immuneACCESS dataset retains in-frame rearrangements with V and J assigned. A fraction of the clones does not appear; measured against another copy, unresolved V genes explain less than half of the discrepancy, and the remainder lacks a known reason. Across this sample there are about 170,000 clones, with just over 85% seen only once. The top ten constitute around 5.1% of the sample. The sample consisted of blood. These receptors were taken from a woman in her twenties or thirties in good health.

This clone was detected once. This chain uses TRBV28 with TRBJ2-3, with D perhaps TRBD2 (5 bases). The CDR3 has 17 residues. Germline CDR1 and CDR2: MDHEN and SYDVKM. The V end lost 5 bases, the J end lost 0 bases, and 18 bases lay between the germline ends. CDR3 sequence: CASSTPRDITSTDTQYF. The CDR3 region has the DNA TGTGCCAGCAGTACCCCCCGGGATATTACTAGCACAGATACGCAGTATTTT.

The rearrangement links TRBV9 to TRBJ1-1, with D hard to call. The CDR3 sequence is 14 residues long. V was trimmed by 4 bases and J by 1 base, leaving 11 bases between them. Germline V gives CDR1 SGDLS, CDR2 YYNGEE. DNA of the CDR3: TGTGCCAGCAGCCCCCTAGGTCGGAACACTGAAGCTTTCTTT. The encoded protein is CASSPLGRNTEAFF.

The chain joins TRBV5-8 to TRBJ2-7; TRBD2 aligns across 14 bases. Germline V CDR1 and CDR2: SGHTS, YDEGEE. The CDR3 consists of 16 residues. V trimming: 4 bases; J trimming: 4 bases; junction bases outside the gene matches: 7. The CDR3 is CASSPRLAGGLYEQYF. As DNA, the CDR3 is TGTGCCAGCAGCCCCAGACTAGCGGGAGGGCTATACGAGCAGTACTTC.

J is TRBJ2-5 and V is TRBV6-5, with 13 bases fitting TRBD2. Germline V gene sequence: CDR1 MNHEY, CDR2 SVGAGI. Losses at the gene ends were 1 base for V and 5 bases for J; bases not matched to a gene: 4. The CDR3 is 16 residues long. The CDR3: CASSYWTSGSPETQYF. CDR3 coding DNA: TGTGCCAGCAGTTACTGGACTAGCGGGAGTCCGGAGACCCAGTACTTC.

The V gene is TRBV6-2 or TRBV6-3, the J gene TRBJ2-7; 7 bases line up with TRBD1. The CDR3 loop spans 17 amino acids. V dropped 0 bases and J dropped 3; count of bases not matched to a gene: 11. Per germline, CDR1 MNHEY and CDR2 SVGEGT. The CDR3 protein is CASSYSLRRDRDYEQYV. CDR3 nucleotides: TGTGCCAGCAGTTACTCACTTCGAAGAGACAGGGACTACGAGCAGTACGTC.

V gene TRBV6-5 combines with J gene TRBJ2-1; TRBD1 agrees at 9 bases. The CDR3 consists of 12 residues. Germline V gives CDR1 MNHEY, CDR2 SVGAGI. Trimming cost V 10 bases and J 12 bases; bases outside gene matches: 10. The CDR3 region is CATGDRGVRQFF. In DNA, the CDR3 is TGTGCCACCGGCGACAGGGGGGTCCGGCAGTTCTTC.

This rearrangement joins TRBV6-1 to TRBJ2-5; a weak D match, TRBD1 (6 bases). V was pared by 1 base and J by 5 bases, with 11 bases between. Germline CDR1 reads MNHNS; CDR2 reads SASEGT. The CDR3 covers 14 residues. CDR3: CASSEGQARETQYF. The CDR3 coding sequence is TGTGCCAGCAGTGAAGGACAGGCGCGGGAGACCCAGTACTTC.

The sample holds a few counts of this clone. The CDR3: CSVAPQGIYNEQFF. The CDR3 DNA is TGCAGCGTTGCCCCACAGGGAATCTACAATGAGCAGTTCTTC. The rearrangement uses TRBV29-1 and TRBJ2-1, with D possibly matching TRBD1 (6 bases). Per germline, CDR1 SQVTM and CDR2 ANQGSEA. The CDR3 is 14 residues long. V was clipped by 4 bases and J by 3 bases, with 13 bases between them.

The rearrangement links TRBV6-1 to TRBJ2-2; TRBD2 matches at 9 bases. The CDR3 has 16 residues. The V gene's germline CDR1 is MNHNS and CDR2 SASEGT. Losses at the gene ends were 4 bases for V and 6 bases for J; bases not matched to a gene: 9. This chain's CDR3 is CASSAKAGGSSGELFF. The CDR3 bases are TGTGCCAGCAGTGCCAAAGCGGGGGGTTCTTCCGGGGAGCTGTTTTTT.

V usage is TRBV6-5 and J usage is TRBJ2-7; 8 nucleotides agree with TRBD1. Germline CDR1 reads MNHEY; CDR2 reads SVGAGI. This CDR3 comprises 11 residues. With V trimmed by 8 bases and J by 6 bases, 3 bases remained unmatched. CDR3 residues: CASSRGLEQYV. The CDR3 coding sequence is TGTGCCAGCTCCAGGGGGCTCGAGCAGTACGTC.

This clone was observed a handful of times. The chain links TRBV4-1 to TRBJ1-5; 9 positions agree with TRBD1. V shed 10 bases and J 6 bases; nucleotides not matched to a gene: 10. The CDR3 covers 14 residues. Per germline, CDR1 MGHRA and CDR2 YSYEKL. CDR3 residues: CATGQGRRGQPQHF. CDR3 in DNA: TGCGCCACGGGACAGGGCCGAAGGGGTCAGCCCCAGCATTTT.

The CDR3 DNA reads as TGTGCCAGCAGTTACAACAGGGCCTACGAGCAGTACGTC. It translates to CASSYNRAYEQYV. J is TRBJ2-7 and V is TRBV6-6; D perhaps matches TRBD1 (6 bases). Trimming left V 2 bases short and J 2 bases short, with 7 bases between. The CDR3 extends over 13 amino acids. In germline, CDR1 is MNHNY, CDR2 SVGAGI (reference sequence).

Of note for this clone: The junction differs from germline at one of its ends, possibly a read error. The chain joins TRBV6-2 or TRBV6-3 to TRBJ2-7, with TRBD2 as a possible D gene (5 bases). The CDR3 has 13 amino acids. Germline CDR1 is MNHEY and CDR2 is SVGEGT. CDR3: CASSQSPRATLHF. CDR3 in DNA: TGTGCCAGCAGCCAGTCTCCGCGGGCTACCTTACATTTC.

A remark on this clone: This specimen includes other DNA sequences encoding the same CDR3. The chain couples TRBV11-2 to TRBJ2-3; D uncertain. The germline CDR1 and CDR2 sequences are SGHAT and FQNNGV. V lost 1 base, J lost 5 bases, and 7 bases lay in between. The CDR3 is 13 amino acids. The CDR3 region has the DNA TGTGCCAGCAGCTTAGGAGCCGAAGATACGCAGTATTTT. It encodes CASSLGAEDTQYF.

This CDR3 reads CASSGTNAYEQYF. CDR3 DNA: TGTGCCAGTTCCGGGACAAACGCCTACGAGCAGTACTTC. This chain joins TRBV19 and TRBJ2-7; a weak D match, TRBD1 (6 bases). The V end was cut by 8 bases, the J end by 2 bases, with 13 bases between. Germline loops: CDR1 LNHDA, CDR2 SQIVND (reference sequence). This CDR3 comprises 13 residues.

V gene TRBV3-1 (or the pseudogene TRBV3-2) combines with J gene TRBJ2-2, with 8 positions matching TRBD1. The germline V gene has CDR1 LGHDT and CDR2 YNNKEL (reference sequence). The CDR3 loop spans 15 amino acids. Losses at the gene ends were 4 bases for V and 5 bases for J; bases not matched to a gene: 6. CDR3 protein: CASSPTGGSTGELFF. The CDR3 DNA sequence: TGTGCCAGCAGCCCTACAGGGGGTAGTACCGGGGAGCTGTTTTTT.

This chain connects TRBV18 to TRBJ2-2; 7 positions match TRBD2. Germline V gene lookup returns CDR1 KGHSH and CDR2 LQKENI. This CDR3 comprises 16 residues. V dropped 0 bases and J dropped 0; count of bases not matched to a gene: 1. The CDR3 coding sequence is TGTGCCAGCTCACCACCGGGGGGGACGAACACCGGGGAGCTGTTTTTT. Its translation is CASSPPGGTNTGELFF.

The V call is TRBV11-3, the J call TRBJ2-3, with TRBD2 matching over 14 bases. The V segment lost 6 bases and the J segment 5 bases; nucleotides outside the gene matches: 7. The CDR3 totals 16 residues. Germline-derived CDR1 and CDR2 are SGHNT and YENEEA. The CDR3 DNA reads TGTGCCAGCAGTCGAGGGACTAGCGGGAGAGGAGATACGCAGTATTTT. It encodes CASSRGTSGRGDTQYF. The entire variable domain, with the rest obtained from reference TRBV11-3 and TRBJ2-3, is as follows: EAGVVQSPRYKIIEKKQPVAFWCNPISGHNTLYWYLQNLGQGPELLIRYENEEAVDDSQLPKDRFSAERLKGVDSTLKIQPAELGDSAVYLCASSRGTSGRGDTQYFGPGTRLTVL.

The rearrangement uses TRBV3-1 (or the pseudogene TRBV3-2) and TRBJ1-1; D call uncertain. The ends were cut back, 1 base at V and 7 bases at J, with 7 bases in the middle. Germline lookup yields CDR1 LGHDT and CDR2 YNNKEL (reference sequence). The CDR3 covers 12 residues. CDR3 DNA: TGTGCCAGCAGCCAAGGTGTAAATGAAGCTTTCTTT. This codes for CASSQGVNEAFF.

Only one count was recorded for this clone. The chain employs TRBV3-1 (or the pseudogene TRBV3-2) and TRBJ2-5; 8 bases are a match to TRBD2. Germline CDR1 LGHDT, CDR2 YNNKEL (reference sequence). The CDR3 has 16 amino acids. V lost 0 bases, J lost 0 bases, and 3 bases stayed unmatched. In DNA form, the CDR3 reads TGTGCCAGCAGCCAAGAGGTAGCGGGGAACCAAGAGACCCAGTACTTC. It specifies CASSQEVAGNQETQYF.

Remarks on this clone: Other DNA sequences in this sample translate to the same CDR3. V and J are TRBV19 and TRBJ1-1; D not certain. The V gene lost 7 bases and the J gene lost 5 bases, with 11 bases spanning the gap. The CDR3 is 12 residues long. Germline V gene lookup returns CDR1 LNHDA and CDR2 SQIVND (reference sequence). DNA for the CDR3: TGTGCCAGTAAAACCGGAGGAACTGAAGCTTTCTTT. Residues: CASKTGGTEAFF.

The rearrangement joins TRBV6-2 or TRBV6-3 to TRBJ1-2; D perhaps matches TRBD1 (5 bases). The germline V and J ends were trimmed by 2 bases and 2 bases, with 9 bases remaining between them. The CDR3 totals 14 residues. Germline CDR1 MNHEY, CDR2 SVGEGT. The CDR3 DNA reads TGTGCCAGCAGTTACGGGGGATCCAACTATGGCTACACCTTC. Its protein product is CASSYGGSNYGYTF.

This sequence joins TRBV11-2 and TRBJ2-1; TRBD2 aligns across 9 bases. CDR1 SGHAT and CDR2 FQNNGV come from the germline V gene. The V gene end was trimmed by 4 bases and the J gene end by 3 bases; junction bases not matched to a gene: 7. This CDR3 has 16 amino acids. Here the CDR3 reads CASSSPLAGNYNEQFF. The CDR3 DNA follows: TGTGCCAGCAGCTCGCCCCTAGCGGGAAACTACAATGAGCAGTTCTTC.

This clone appeared once. A junction boundary mismatches the germline segment, possibly from a read error. The rearrangement uses TRBV29-1 and TRBJ2-3; D gene unclear. This CDR3 spans 14 amino acids. Germline V gene sequence: CDR1 SQVTM, CDR2 ANQGSEA. This CDR3 reads CSVAWPPSTDTQYF. The CDR3 nucleotides are TGCAGCGTTGCATGGCCCCCGAGCACCGATACGCAGTATTTT.